This TCR beta chain was found in a study of control samples from healthy donors and cancer patients. CDR1 LGHDT and CDR2 YNNKEL come from the germline V gene (reference sequence). This CDR3 region has 13 residues. Trimming took 1 base from V and 4 from J, leaving 8 bases between them. This table comes from immunoSEQ multiplex PCR, and its TCRdb copy is limited to in-frame clones, with some not included. The sample holds 75,000 to 95,000 clones, roughly 84% seen once. The sequencing input was PBMCs. The source is a man between 65 and 85 years old with lung cancer. V gene TRBV3-1 (or the pseudogene TRBV3-2) combines with J gene TRBJ2-7; weak D call: TRBD2 (6 bases). The CDR3 sequence: CASSQVAGYEQYF. DNA of the CDR3: TGTGCCAGCAGCCAAGTGGCGGGGTACGAGCAGTACTTC.